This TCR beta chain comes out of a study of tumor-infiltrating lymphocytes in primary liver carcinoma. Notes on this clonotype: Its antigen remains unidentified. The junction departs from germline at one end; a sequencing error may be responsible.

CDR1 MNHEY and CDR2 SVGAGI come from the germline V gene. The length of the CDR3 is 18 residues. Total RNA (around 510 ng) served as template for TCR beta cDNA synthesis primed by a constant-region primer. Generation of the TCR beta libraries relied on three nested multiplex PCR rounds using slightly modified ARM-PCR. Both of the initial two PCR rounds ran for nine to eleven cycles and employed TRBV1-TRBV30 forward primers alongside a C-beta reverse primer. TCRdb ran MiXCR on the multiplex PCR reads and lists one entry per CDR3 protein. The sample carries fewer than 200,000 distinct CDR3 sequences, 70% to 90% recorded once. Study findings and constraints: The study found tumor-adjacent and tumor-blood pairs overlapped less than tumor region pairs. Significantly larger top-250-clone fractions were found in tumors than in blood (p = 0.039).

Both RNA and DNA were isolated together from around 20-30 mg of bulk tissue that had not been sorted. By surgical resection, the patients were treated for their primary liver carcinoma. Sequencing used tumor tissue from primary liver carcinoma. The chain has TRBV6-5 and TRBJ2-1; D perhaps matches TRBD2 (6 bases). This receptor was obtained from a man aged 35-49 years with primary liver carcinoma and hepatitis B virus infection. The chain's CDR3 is CACIYSKAAGPSYNVQFF. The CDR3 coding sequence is TGTGCCTGCATTTACTCCAAGGCGGCGGGGCCCTCCTACAATGTGCAGTTCTTC.